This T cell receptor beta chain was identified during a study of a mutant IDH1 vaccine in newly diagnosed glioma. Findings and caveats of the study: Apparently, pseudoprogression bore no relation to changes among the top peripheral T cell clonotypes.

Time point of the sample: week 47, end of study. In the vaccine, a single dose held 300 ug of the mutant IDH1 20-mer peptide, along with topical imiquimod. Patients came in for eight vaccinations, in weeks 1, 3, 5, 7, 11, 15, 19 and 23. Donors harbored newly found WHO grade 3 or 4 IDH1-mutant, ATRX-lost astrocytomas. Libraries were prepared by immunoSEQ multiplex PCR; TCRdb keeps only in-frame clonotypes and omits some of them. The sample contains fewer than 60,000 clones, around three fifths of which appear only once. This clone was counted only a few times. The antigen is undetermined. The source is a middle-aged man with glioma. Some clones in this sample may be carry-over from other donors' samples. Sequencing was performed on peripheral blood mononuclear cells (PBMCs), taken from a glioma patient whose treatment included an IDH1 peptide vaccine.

The DNA of the CDR3 is TGTGCCAGCAGCGTAACGGGAGGGAAGCACTATGGCTACACCTTC. It translates to CASSVTGGKHYGYTF. The gene calls are TRBV9 and TRBJ1-2; no definite D call. The V end was cut by 1 base, the J end by 3 bases, with 13 bases between. Per the germline V gene, CDR1 is SGDLS and CDR2 is YYNGEE. This CDR3 region has 15 residues.